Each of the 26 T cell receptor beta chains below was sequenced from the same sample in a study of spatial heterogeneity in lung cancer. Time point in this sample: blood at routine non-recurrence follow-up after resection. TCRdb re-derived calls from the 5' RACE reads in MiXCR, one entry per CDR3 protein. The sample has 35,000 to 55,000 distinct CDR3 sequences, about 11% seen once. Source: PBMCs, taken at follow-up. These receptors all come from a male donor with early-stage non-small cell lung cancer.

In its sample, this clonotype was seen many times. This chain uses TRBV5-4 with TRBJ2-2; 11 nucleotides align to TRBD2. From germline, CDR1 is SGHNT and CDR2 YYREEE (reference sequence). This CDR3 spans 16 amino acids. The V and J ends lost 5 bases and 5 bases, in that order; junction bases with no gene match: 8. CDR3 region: CASSSTSGSRTGELFF. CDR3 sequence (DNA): TGTGCCAGCAGTTCCACTAGCGGGAGTCGAACCGGGGAGCTGTTTTTT.

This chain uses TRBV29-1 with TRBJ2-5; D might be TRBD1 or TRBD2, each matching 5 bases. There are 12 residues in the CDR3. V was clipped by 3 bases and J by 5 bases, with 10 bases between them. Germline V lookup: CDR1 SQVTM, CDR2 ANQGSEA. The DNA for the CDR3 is TGCAGCGTTGACCTCGGGACCGAGACCCAGTACTTC. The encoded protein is CSVDLGTETQYF.

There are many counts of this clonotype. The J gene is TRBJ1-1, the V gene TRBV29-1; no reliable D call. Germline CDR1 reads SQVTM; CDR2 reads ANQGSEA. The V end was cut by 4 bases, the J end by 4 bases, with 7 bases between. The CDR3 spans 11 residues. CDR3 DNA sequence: TGCAGCGTTGGGTCCACCACTGAAGCTTTCTTT. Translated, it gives CSVGSTTEAFF.

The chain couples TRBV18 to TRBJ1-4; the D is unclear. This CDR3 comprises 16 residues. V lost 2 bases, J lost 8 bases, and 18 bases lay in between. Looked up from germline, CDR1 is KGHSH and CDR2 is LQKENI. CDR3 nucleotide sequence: TGTGCCAGCTCACCAAGGGCGAGGGATATTGGAGAAAAACTGTTTTTT. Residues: CASSPRARDIGEKLFF.

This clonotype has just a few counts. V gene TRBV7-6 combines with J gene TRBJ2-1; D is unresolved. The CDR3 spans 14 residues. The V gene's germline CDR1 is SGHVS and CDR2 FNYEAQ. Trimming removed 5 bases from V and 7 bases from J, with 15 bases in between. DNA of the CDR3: TGTGCCAGCAGCCGCGTTACTGTGAGGAATGAGCAGTTCTTC. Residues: CASSRVTVRNEQFF.

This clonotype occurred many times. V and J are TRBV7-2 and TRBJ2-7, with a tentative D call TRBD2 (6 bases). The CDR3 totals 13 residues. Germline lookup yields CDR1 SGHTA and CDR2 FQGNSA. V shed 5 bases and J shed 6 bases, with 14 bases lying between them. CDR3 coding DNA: TGTGCCAGCAGCACCGGGACTTCGGGCGAGCAGTACTTC. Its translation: CASSTGTSGEQYF.

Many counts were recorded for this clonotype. The CDR3 sequence is CASSPQVLTHYNEQFF. CDR3 nucleotide sequence: TGTGCCAGCAGTCCCCAAGTGCTAACCCACTACAATGAGCAGTTCTTC. V is TRBV12-3 or TRBV12-4 and J is TRBJ2-1, with D uncertain. V lost 5 bases and J 3 bases, leaving 17 bases between the germline ends. This CDR3 is built from 16 residues.

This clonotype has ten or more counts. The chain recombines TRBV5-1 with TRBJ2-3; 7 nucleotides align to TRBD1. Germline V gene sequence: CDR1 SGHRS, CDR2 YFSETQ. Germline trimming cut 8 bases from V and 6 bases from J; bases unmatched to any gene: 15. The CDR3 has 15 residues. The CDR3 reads CASLSTGTLGDTQYF. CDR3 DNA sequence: TGCGCCAGTCTATCGACAGGGACCCTGGGCGATACGCAGTATTTT.

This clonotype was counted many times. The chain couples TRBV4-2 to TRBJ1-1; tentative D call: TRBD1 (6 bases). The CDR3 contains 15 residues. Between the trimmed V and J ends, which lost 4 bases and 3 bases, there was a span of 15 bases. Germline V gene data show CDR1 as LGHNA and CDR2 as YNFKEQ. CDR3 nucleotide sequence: TGTGCCAGCAGCCGCGTCAGGGGCGGGGACACTGAAGCTTTCTTT. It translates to CASSRVRGGDTEAFF.

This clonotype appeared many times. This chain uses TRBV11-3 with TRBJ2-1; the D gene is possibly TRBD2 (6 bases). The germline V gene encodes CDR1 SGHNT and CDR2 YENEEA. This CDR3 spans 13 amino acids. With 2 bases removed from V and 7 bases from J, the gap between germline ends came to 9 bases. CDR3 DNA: TGTGCCAGCAGCTTAACGGGAGTGAATGAGCAGTTCTTC. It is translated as CASSLTGVNEQFF.

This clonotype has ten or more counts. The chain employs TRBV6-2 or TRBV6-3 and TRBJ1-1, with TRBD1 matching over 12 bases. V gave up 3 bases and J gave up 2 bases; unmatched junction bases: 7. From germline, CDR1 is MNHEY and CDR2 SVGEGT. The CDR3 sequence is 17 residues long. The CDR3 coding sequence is TGTGCCAGCAGTTATACCGGGACAGGGGGCGGAAACACTGAAGCTTTCTTT. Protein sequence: CASSYTGTGGGNTEAFF.

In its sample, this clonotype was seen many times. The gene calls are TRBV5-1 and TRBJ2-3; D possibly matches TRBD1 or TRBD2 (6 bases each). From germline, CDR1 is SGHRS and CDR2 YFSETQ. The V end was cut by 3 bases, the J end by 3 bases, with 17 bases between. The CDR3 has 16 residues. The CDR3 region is CASSWMGGSPTDTQYF. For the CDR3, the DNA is TGCGCCAGCAGCTGGATGGGGGGCAGTCCTACAGATACGCAGTATTTT. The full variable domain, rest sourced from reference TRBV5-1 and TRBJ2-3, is KAGVTQTPRYLIKTRGQQVTLSCSPISGHRSVSWYQQTPGQGLQFLFEYFSETQRNKGNFPGRFSGRQFSNSRSEMNVSTLELGDSALYLCASSWMGGSPTDTQYFGPGTRLTVL.

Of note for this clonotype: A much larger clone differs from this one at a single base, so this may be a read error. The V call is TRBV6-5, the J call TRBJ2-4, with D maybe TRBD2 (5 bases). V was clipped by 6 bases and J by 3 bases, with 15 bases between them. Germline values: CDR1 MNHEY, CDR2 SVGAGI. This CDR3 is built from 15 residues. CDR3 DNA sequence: TGTGCCAGCAGCCCACAACGGAGGCACAAAAACATTCAGTACTTC. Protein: CASSPQRRHKNIQYF.

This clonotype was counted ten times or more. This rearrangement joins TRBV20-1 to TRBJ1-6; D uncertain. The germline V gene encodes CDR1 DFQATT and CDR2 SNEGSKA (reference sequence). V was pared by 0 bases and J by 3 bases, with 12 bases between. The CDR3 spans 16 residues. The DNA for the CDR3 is TGCAGTGCTAGAGATCGGGGTTCGGGCTATAATTCACCCCTCCACTTT. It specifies CSARDRGSGYNSPLHF.

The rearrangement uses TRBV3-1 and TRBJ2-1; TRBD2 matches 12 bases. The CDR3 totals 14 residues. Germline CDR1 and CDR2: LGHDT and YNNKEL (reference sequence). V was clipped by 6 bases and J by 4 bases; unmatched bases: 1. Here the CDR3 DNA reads TGTGCCAGCAGGGGACTAGCGGGTTACAATGAGCAGTTCTTC. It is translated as CASRGLAGYNEQFF.

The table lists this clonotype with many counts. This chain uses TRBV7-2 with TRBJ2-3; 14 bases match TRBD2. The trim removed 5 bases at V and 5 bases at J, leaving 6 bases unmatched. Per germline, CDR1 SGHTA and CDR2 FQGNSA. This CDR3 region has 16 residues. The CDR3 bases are TGTGCCAGCAGCCCAGACGGGACTAGCGGGAGAGATACGCAGTATTTT. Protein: CASSPDGTSGRDTQYF.

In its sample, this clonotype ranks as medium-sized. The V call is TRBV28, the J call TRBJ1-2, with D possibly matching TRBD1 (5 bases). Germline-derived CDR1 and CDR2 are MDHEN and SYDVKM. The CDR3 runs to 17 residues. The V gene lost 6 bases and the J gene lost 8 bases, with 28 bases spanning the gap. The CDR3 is CASSLGPGTDKPWGYTF. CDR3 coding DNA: TGTGCCAGCAGCCTTGGACCCGGGACCGACAAGCCCTGGGGCTACACCTTC.

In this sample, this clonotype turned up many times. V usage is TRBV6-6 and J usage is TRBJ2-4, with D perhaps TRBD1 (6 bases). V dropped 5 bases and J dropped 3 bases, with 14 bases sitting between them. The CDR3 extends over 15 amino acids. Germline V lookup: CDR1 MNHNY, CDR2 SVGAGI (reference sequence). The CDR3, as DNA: TGTGCCAGCAGTATGGACAGCGAATTCAAAAACATTCAGTACTTC. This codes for CASSMDSEFKNIQYF.

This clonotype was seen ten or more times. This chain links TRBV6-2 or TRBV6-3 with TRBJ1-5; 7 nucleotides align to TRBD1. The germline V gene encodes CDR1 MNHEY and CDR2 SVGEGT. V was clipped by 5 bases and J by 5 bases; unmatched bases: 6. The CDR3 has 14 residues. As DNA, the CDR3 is TGTGCCAGCAGTCCCCCACAGGGGCATCAGCCCCAGCATTTT. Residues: CASSPPQGHQPQHF.

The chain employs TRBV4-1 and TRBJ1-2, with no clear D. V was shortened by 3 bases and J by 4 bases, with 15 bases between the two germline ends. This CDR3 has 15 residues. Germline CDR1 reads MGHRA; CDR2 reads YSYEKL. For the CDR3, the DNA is TGCGCCAGCAGCCACCCCCTAGCGGGAGGCTATGGCTACACCTTC. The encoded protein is CASSHPLAGGYGYTF.

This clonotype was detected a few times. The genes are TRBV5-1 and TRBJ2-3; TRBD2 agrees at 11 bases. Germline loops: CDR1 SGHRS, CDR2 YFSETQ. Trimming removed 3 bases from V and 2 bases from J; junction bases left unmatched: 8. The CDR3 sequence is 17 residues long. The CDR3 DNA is TGCGCCAGCAGCTCAATGACTAGCGGGACTCCCACAGATACGCAGTATTTT. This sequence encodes CASSSMTSGTPTDTQYF. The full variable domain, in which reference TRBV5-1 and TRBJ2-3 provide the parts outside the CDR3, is KAGVTQTPRYLIKTRGQQVTLSCSPISGHRSVSWYQQTPGQGLQFLFEYFSETQRNKGNFPGRFSGRQFSNSRSEMNVSTLELGDSALYLCASSSMTSGTPTDTQYFGPGTRLTVL.

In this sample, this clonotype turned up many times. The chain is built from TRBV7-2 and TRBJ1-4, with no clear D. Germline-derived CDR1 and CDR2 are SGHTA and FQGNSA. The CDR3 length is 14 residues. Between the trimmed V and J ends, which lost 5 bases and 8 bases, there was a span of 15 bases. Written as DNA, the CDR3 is TGTGCCAGCAGCGCGACCGCACCAAGGGAAAAACTGTTTTTT. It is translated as CASSATAPREKLFF.

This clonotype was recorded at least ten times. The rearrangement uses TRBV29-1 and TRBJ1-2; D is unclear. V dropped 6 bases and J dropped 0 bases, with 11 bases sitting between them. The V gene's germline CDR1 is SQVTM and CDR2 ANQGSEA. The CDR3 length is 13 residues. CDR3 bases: TGCAGCGTCCTCGACCCATCTAACTATGGCTACACCTTC. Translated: CSVLDPSNYGYTF.

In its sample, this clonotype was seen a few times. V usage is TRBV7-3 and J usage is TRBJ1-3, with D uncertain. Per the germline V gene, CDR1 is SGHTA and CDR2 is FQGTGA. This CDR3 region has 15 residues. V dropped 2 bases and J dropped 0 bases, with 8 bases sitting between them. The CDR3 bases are TGTGCCAGCAGCTTAGTCCCGGGCTCTGGAAACACCATATATTTT. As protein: CASSLVPGSGNTIYF.

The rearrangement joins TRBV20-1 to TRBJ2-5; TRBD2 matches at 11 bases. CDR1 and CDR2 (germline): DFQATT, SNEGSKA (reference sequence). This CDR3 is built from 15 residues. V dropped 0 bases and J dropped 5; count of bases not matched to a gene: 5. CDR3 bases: TGCAGTGCTAGAGATCCCCGGACTAGCGGGGAGACCCAGTACTTC. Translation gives CSARDPRTSGETQYF.

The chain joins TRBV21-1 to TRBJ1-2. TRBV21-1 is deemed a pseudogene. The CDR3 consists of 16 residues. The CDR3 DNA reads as TGTGCCAGCAGCAAAGTTGGTAGCAGTGAGAACTATGGCTACACCTTC. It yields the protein CASSKVGSSENYGYTF.